Listed below are T cell receptor beta chains from one sample, sequenced in a study of blood T cell repertoires in COVID-19. TCRdb's table, derived via immunoSEQ multiplex PCR, lists solely in-frame clones and lacks some. The profile covers roughly 180,000 clones, with approximately 79% appearing a single time and approximately 15% taken by the ten largest. Source material: peripheral blood. Source of these receptors: a man between 60 and 75 years old with active or convalescent COVID-19. The CDR3 runs from the conserved cysteine through the conserved F or W. D genes are given only for firm matches. Not all rows give a size; the values are once, few, many and, for expanded clones, a class.

>-|TRBJ2-2|-|TRBV6-5
TGTGCCAGCAGCCTCATTCGGGGGAACACCGGGGAGCTGTTTTTT
CASSLIRGNTGELFF
>TRBD2|TRBJ2-3|-|TRBV4-2
TGTGCCAGCAGCCAAGAGACTAGCGGGAGGGCCTTAGATACGCAGTATTTT
CASSQETSGRALDTQYF
>TRBD1|TRBJ2-4|-|TRBV4-3
TGCGCCAGCAGCCAGGTTACAGGGGCCTGGGGCATTCAGTACTTC
CASSQVTGAWGIQYF
>-|TRBJ1-1|-|TRBV7-9
TGTGCCAGCAGCTTAGATTCGGTCAGGGCTTTCTTT
CASSLDSVRAFF
>TRBD2|TRBJ2-1|-|TRBV18
TGTGCCAGCTCACCACCGCTAGCGGGAGCCAATGAGCAGTTCTTC
CASSPPLAGANEQFF
>-|TRBJ1-6|-|TRBV9
TGTGCCAGCAGCCCGACAGTAAGCTCCTATAATTCACCCCTCCACTTT
CASSPTVSSYNSPLHF
>-|TRBJ2-1|-|TRBV28
TGTGCCAGCAGACTTCTGGAGGGAAACTACAATGAGCAGTTCTTC
CASRLLEGNYNEQFF
>TRBD1|TRBJ2-1|-|TRBV5-6
TGTGCCAGCAGCTTGGTATGGCAGGGGGCCTACAATGAGCAGTTCTTC
CASSLVWQGAYNEQFF
>TRBD2|TRBJ2-7|-|TRBV27
TGTGCCAGCAGTTTATGGGCTAGCGGGAGTGATGAGCAGTACTTC
CASSLWASGSDEQYF
>-|TRBJ1-1|-|TRBV7-9
TGTGCCAGCAGTGATTTTGGGTGGGTAGGACAAACGAACACTGAAGCTTTCTTT
CASSDFGWVGQTNTEAFF
>-|TRBJ1-1|-|TRBV12-3/TRBV12-4
TGTGCCAGCAGTTCGGGCAGGGCCACTGAAGCTTTCTTT
CASSSGRATEAFF
>-|TRBJ2-2|-|TRBV5-1
TGCGCCAGCAGCTTGGTCTCGCAGGGGCGAGCCGGGGAGCTGTTTTTT
CASSLVSQGRAGELFF
>TRBD1|TRBJ2-7|-|TRBV6-5
TGTGCCAGCAGTTCCCAGGGGGCGCGTGAGCAGTACTTC
CASSSQGAREQYF
>TRBD1|TRBJ2-7|few|TRBV7-3
TGTGCCAGCAGCTCAGGGACAGGGTACGAGCAGTACTTC
CASSSGTGYEQYF
>TRBD1|TRBJ2-7|-|TRBV18
TGTGCCAGCTCACCACAGGGGGCGGAAGAGCAGTACTTC
CASSPQGAEEQYF
>-|TRBJ2-6|-|TRBV19
TGTGCCAGTAGTAGGGACACTTCGTGGGGGGCCAACGTCCTGACTTTC
CASSRDTSWGANVLTF
>-|TRBJ2-2|many|TRBV4-2
TGTGCCAGCAGCCAAGTACGCGGGGCCGGGGAGCTGTTTTTT
CASSQVRGAGELFF
>TRBD2|TRBJ2-3|-|TRBV7-9
TGTGCCAGCACCGAAGCGGGAGGGAGCACAGATACGCAGTATTTT
CASTEAGGSTDTQYF
>-|TRBJ2-2|-|TRBV11-3
TGTGCCAGCAGCGTTGTCGGAGCCGGGGAGCTGTTTTTT
CASSVVGAGELFF
>-|TRBJ2-5|-|TRBV27
TGTGCCACCTCCTGGCGGGAAGGGCACCAAGAGACCCAGTACTTC
CATSWREGHQETQYF
>-|TRBJ1-2|-|TRBV27
TGTGCCAGCAGTTTGGGGCCCGGATTTTACTATGGCTACACCTTC
CASSLGPGFYYGYTF
>-|TRBJ1-2|once|TRBV30
TGTGCCTGGAGTCGACCGGGGGGGTATGGCTACACCTTC
CAWSRPGGYGYTF
>-|TRBJ2-2|-|TRBV4-1
TGCGCCAGCACCCTAGGTTGGACCGGGGAGCTGTTTTTT
CASTLGWTGELFF
>-|TRBJ1-2|-|TRBV6-5
TGTGCCAGCACCCGGGGGGGGATTGCCTATGGCTACACCTTC
CASTRGGIAYGYTF
>-|TRBJ1-6|-|TRBV7-2
TGTGCCAGCAGCTTAGTTGTCGGCGGCTCCTATAATTCACCCCTCCACTTT
CASSLVVGGSYNSPLHF
>-|TRBJ2-1|few|TRBV21-1
TGTGCCAGCAGCAAAGCGGGAAAGGGGGTAATCTCCTACAATGAGCAGTTCTTC
CASSKAGKGVISYNEQFF
>TRBD1|TRBJ1-2|-|TRBV12-3/TRBV12-4
TGTGCCAGCACCCCAGGGGGAAACTATGGCTACACCTTC
CASTPGGNYGYTF
>-|TRBJ2-7|-|TRBV6-2/TRBV6-3
TGTGCCAGCAGTTACCGGGGATACGAGCAGTACTTC
CASSYRGYEQYF
>TRBD1|TRBJ1-1|-|TRBV5-1
TGCGCCAGCAGCTTGTCTTCGGGGACAGGGGCAACTGAAGCTTTCTTT
CASSLSSGTGATEAFF
>TRBD1|TRBJ2-7|once|TRBV28
TGTGCCAGCAGTCCACAGGGGACCTACGAGCAGTACTTC
CASSPQGTYEQYF
>TRBD1|TRBJ1-3|-|TRBV7-3
TGTGCCAGCAGCTGGACAGGGGGCTCTGGAAACACCATATATTTT
CASSWTGGSGNTIYF
>-|TRBJ1-1|once|TRBV12-3/TRBV12-4
TGTGCCAGCAGGCGGAGGGGAGGCACTGAAGCTTTCTTT
CASRRRGGTEAFF
>-|TRBJ1-5|-|TRBV20-1
TGCAGTGCTAGTCCCGCAGGGGACCAGCCCCAGCATTTT
CSASPAGDQPQHF
>-|TRBJ1-5|-|TRBV18
TGTGCCAGCTCAGGACAGATCAATCAGCCCCAGCATTTT
CASSGQINQPQHF
>-|TRBJ2-5|once|TRBV11-2
TGTGCCAGCAGCTTAGTCGGGGAACGTCAAGAGACCCAGTACTTC
CASSLVGERQETQYF
>-|TRBJ2-5|-|TRBV11-2
TGTGCCAGCAGCTTAAGGGGCGTTTACGAGACCCAGTACTTC
CASSLRGVYETQYF
>-|TRBJ2-3|few|TRBV4-3
TGCGCCAGCAGCCAAGGTACGGGGAGCACAGATACGCAGTATTTT
CASSQGTGSTDTQYF